These 12 T cell receptor beta chains came from one sample sequenced in a study of T-cell memory formation after mild COVID-19. TCRdb re-derived calls from the 5' RACE reads in MiXCR, one entry per CDR3 protein. The sample yields around 300,000 distinct CDR3 sequences, approximately 19% seen once. Material: PBMCs or a T cell subset sorted from them (not recorded which). The receptor source for this set is a man in his late teens or twenties who had mild COVID-19 (a few samples of this study predate the infection). Cell type and time point are not known.

The V call is TRBV15, the J call TRBJ1-5, with D perhaps matching TRBD1 (5 bases). CDR3 length: 14 residues. The V gene lost 9 bases and the J gene lost 0 bases, with 12 bases spanning the gap. Germline CDR1 is LNHNV and CDR2 is YYDKDF (reference sequence). The DNA of the CDR3 is TGTGCCACGGGACGGTGGGCTAGCAATCAGCCCCAGCATTTT. Its protein product is CATGRWASNQPQHF.

The chain employs TRBV7-2 and TRBJ2-7; unclear D gene. The CDR3 totals 14 residues. From germline, CDR1 is SGHTA and CDR2 FQGNSA. V shed 2 bases and J shed 3 bases, with 11 bases lying between them. The CDR3 protein is CASSLNPGDYEQYF. Here the CDR3 DNA reads TGTGCCAGCAGCTTAAACCCAGGAGACTACGAGCAGTACTTC.

The V call is TRBV20-1, the J call TRBJ2-5; D unresolved. V was pared by 1 base and J by 1 base, with 7 bases between. Germline loops: CDR1 DFQATT, CDR2 SNEGSKA (reference sequence). This CDR3 has 13 amino acids. Here the CDR3 DNA reads TGCAGTGCTAGAGTACCCAGCCAAGAGACCCAGTACTTC. Its translation is CSARVPSQETQYF.

This clonotype showed up just a few times. The CDR3 nucleotides read TGCGCCAGCAGCCGCGGGGGGGCCTCAGATACGCAGTATTTT. This sequence encodes CASSRGGASDTQYF. The V and J genes are TRBV5-1 and TRBJ2-3; 9 bases are a match to TRBD2. The CDR3 runs 14 residues. Germline CDR1 SGHRS, CDR2 YFSETQ. The ends lost 4 bases at V and 4 bases at J; junction bases unmatched: 4.

This chain uses TRBV20-1 with TRBJ1-2; D may be TRBD1 (6 bases). Germline lookup yields CDR1 DFQATT and CDR2 SNEGSKA (reference sequence). This CDR3 region has 15 residues. Trimming took 5 bases from V and 5 from J, leaving 21 bases between them. The DNA of the CDR3 is TGCAGTGCTTTGGGACCGGGGGCAAGCCTTTATGGCTACACCTTC. It translates to CSALGPGASLYGYTF.

This clonotype has at least ten counts. V and J are TRBV2 and TRBJ1-1, with 7 bases that match TRBD1. Looked up from germline, CDR1 is SNHLY and CDR2 is FYNNEI. V shed 11 bases and J 4 bases; nucleotides not matched to a gene: 13. This CDR3 contains 14 residues. This CDR3 reads CAPIGGQLSTEAFF. Here the CDR3 DNA reads TGTGCCCCCATCGGGGGACAGTTGAGCACTGAAGCTTTCTTT.

In its sample, this clonotype was seen a few times. The J gene is TRBJ2-2, the V gene TRBV28; no clear D. This CDR3 region has 11 residues. The germline CDR1 and CDR2 sequences are MDHEN and SYDVKM. Trimming pared 10 bases from V and 6 bases from J, leaving 9 bases between. CDR3 coding DNA: TGTGCCACGGACCGGCCCGGGGAGCTGTTTTTT. Residues: CATDRPGELFF.

V gene TRBV20-1 combines with J gene TRBJ1-6; D is ambiguous. There are 14 residues in the CDR3. Germline values: CDR1 DFQATT, CDR2 SNEGSKA (reference sequence). Trimming shortened V by 5 bases and J by 5 bases, and 13 bases separated the two germline ends. The CDR3 sequence: CSALRSGDNSPLHF. The CDR3 DNA is TGCAGTGCTCTCAGGTCCGGGGATAATTCACCCCTCCACTTT.

This clonotype has only a few counts. The V call is TRBV4-3, the J call TRBJ2-7, with D perhaps matching TRBD2 (5 bases). This CDR3 spans 13 amino acids. Trimming removed 0 bases from V and 4 bases from J, with 7 bases in between. Germline V gene sequence: CDR1 LGHNA, CDR2 YSLEER. The CDR3 DNA reads as TGCGCCAGCAGCCAAGAACGAGGGTACGAGCAGTACTTC. Translated: CASSQERGYEQYF.

This clonotype turned up a few times. This chain connects TRBV10-3 to TRBJ2-5; 9 bases agree with TRBD1. Trimming removed 4 bases from V and 4 bases from J; junction bases left unmatched: 10. CDR3 length: 16 residues. Germline V lookup: CDR1 ENHRY, CDR2 SYGVKD. The CDR3, as DNA: TGTGCCATCAGTGCCGCTCCAGGACAGGGGAGAGAGACCCAGTACTTC. This gives the protein CAISAAPGQGRETQYF.

The chain couples TRBV14 to TRBJ2-1; D ambiguous. Germline CDR1 is SGHDN and CDR2 is FVKESK. CDR3 length: 14 residues. V was pared by 3 bases and J by 5 bases, with 11 bases between. CDR3 protein: CASSQVWMDNEQFF. CDR3 nucleotides: TGTGCCAGCAGCCAGGTATGGATGGACAATGAGCAGTTCTTC.

This chain links TRBV20-1 with TRBJ1-3, with 7 positions matching TRBD1. Germline assignment: CDR1 DFQATT and CDR2 SNEGSKA (reference sequence). The CDR3 contains 13 residues. Trimming removed 7 bases from V and 2 bases from J; junction bases left unmatched: 5. In nucleotides, the CDR3 is TGCAGTGTCTACAGGGGAACTGGAAACACCATATATTTT. Residues: CSVYRGTGNTIYF.